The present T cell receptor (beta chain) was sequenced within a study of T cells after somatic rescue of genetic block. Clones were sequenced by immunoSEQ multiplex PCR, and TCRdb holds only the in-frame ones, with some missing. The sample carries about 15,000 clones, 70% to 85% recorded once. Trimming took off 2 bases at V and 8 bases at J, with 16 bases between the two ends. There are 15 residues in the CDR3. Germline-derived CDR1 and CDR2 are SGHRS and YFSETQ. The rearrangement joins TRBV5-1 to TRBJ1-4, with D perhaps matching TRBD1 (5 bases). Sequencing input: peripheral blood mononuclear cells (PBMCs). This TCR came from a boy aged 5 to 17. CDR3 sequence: CASSFGQGRREKLFF. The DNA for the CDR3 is TGCGCCAGCAGCTTCGGGCAGGGAAGGAGAGAAAAACTGTTTTTT.